This T cell receptor beta chain was sequenced during a study of blood T cell repertoires in COVID-19. Study-level information: The United States, Italy and Spain provided the acute and convalescent COVID-19 samples. The analysed material was cDNA or gDNA that came from T cells, B-cell-depleted T cells, or PBMCs.

V gave up 5 bases and J gave up 5 bases, with 12 bases separating them. This CDR3 contains 14 residues. Germline V gene sequence: CDR1 KGHSH, CDR2 LQKENI. Original processing methods: Amplification from reference gene primers served as the basis for estimated nucleated cell counts. Profiled with immunoSEQ multiplex PCR; TCRdb holds only in-frame clones, not every one. V and J calls and clone size come straight from that table; D and trimming were deduced from the DNA. The sample lists fewer than 250,000 clones, about nine tenths occurring once. This chain connects TRBV18 to TRBJ2-2, with D hard to call. Sequencing used peripheral blood. The receptor comes from a man aged 50 to 60 with COVID-19, enrolled during active disease. The CDR3 coding sequence is TGTGCCAGCTCATCCCAACTCCTAACCGGGGAGCTGTTTTTT. It specifies CASSSQLLTGELFF.